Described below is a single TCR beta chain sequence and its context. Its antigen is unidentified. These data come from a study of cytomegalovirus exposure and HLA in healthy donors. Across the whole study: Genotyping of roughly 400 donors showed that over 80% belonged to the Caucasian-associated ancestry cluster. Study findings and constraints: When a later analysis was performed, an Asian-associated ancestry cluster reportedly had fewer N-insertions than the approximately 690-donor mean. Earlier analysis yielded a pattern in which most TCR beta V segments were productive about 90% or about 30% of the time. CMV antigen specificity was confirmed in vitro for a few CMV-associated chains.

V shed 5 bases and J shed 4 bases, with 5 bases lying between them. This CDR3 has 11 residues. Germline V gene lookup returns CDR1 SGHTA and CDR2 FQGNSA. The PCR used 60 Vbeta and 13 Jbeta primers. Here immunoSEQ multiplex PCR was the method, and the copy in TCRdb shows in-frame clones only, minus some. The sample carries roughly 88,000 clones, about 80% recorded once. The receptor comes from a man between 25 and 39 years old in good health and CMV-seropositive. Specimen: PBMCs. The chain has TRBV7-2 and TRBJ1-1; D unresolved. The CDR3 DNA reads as TGTGCCAGCAGCCGAGCCACTGAAGCTTTCTTT. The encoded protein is CASSRATEAFF.